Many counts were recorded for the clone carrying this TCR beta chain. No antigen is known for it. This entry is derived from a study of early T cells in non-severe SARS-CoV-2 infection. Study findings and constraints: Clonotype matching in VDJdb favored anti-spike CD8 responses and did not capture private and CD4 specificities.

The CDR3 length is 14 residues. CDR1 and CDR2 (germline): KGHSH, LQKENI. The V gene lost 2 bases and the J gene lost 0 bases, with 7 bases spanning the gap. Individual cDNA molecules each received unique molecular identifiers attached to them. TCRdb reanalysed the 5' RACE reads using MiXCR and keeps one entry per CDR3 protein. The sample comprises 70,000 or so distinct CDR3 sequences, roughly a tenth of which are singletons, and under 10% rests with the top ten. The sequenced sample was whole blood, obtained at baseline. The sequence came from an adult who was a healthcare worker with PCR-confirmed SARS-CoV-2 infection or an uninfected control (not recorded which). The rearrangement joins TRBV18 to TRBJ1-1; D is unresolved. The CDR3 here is CASSPAQLNTEAFF. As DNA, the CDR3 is TGTGCCAGCTCACCAGCACAATTGAACACTGAAGCTTTCTTT.